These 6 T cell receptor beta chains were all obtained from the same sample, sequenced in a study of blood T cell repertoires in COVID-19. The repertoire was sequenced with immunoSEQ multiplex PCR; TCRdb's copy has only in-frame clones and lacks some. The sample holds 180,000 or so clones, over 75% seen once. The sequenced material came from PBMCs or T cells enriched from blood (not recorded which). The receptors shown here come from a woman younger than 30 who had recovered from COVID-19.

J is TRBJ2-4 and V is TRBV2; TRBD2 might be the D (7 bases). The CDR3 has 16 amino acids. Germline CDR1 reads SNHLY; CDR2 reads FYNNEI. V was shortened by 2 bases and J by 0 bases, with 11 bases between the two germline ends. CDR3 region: CASSERGGPAKNIQYF. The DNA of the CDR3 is TGTGCCAGCAGTGAAAGGGGGGGCCCAGCCAAAAACATTCAGTACTTC.

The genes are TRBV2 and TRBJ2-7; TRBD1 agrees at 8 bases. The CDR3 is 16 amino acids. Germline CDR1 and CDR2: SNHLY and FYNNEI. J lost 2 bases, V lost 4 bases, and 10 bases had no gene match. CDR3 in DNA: TGTGCCAGCAGTGCGGACCGGACAGGGAAAACCTACGAGCAGTACTTC. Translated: CASSADRTGKTYEQYF.

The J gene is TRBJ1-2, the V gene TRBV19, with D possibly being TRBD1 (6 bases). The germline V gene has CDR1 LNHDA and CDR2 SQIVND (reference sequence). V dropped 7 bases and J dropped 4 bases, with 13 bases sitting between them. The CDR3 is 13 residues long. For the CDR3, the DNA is TGTGCCAGTACCGCGGGGGCTACCTATGGCTACACCTTC. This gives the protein CASTAGATYGYTF.

The CDR3 loop reads CASSLQGLEGNEQFF. The CDR3 DNA reads as TGTGCCAGCAGCTTACAAGGCCTAGAGGGAAATGAGCAGTTCTTC. The rearrangement uses TRBV7-2 and TRBJ2-1, with D perhaps matching TRBD2 (5 bases). Trimming removed 2 bases at V and 7 bases at J, with 15 bases between. Per the germline V gene, CDR1 is SGHTA and CDR2 is FQGNSA. The CDR3 loop spans 15 amino acids.

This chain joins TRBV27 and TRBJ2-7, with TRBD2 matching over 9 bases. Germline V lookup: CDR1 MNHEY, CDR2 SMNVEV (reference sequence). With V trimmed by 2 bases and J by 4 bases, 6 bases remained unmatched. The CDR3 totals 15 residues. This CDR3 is CASSLSVAGEYEQYF. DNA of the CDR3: TGTGCCAGCAGTTTAAGCGTAGCGGGAGAGTACGAGCAGTACTTC.

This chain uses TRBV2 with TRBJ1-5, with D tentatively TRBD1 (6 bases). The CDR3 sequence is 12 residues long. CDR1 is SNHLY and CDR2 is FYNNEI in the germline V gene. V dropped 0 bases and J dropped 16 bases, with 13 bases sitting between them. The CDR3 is CASSEALRGAHF. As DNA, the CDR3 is TGTGCCAGCAGTGAAGCGCTTCGGGGGGCTCATTTT.